Following are 5 T cell receptor beta chains from one sample sequenced in a study of CD8+ T cells in alopecia areata. Sequencing used cDNA as its template, made by extracting RNA and reverse transcribing it. Assay: immunoSEQ multiplex PCR; the TCRdb copy retains only in-frame clones and omits some. Among 80,000 to 100,000 clones listed, about two fifths were seen once. Input material: CD4+ T cells sorted from blood. The receptor source for this set is a human donor with alopecia areata.

This clone was observed a single time. The chain links TRBV7-9 to TRBJ2-7; 9 bases fit TRBD2. V lost 4 bases and J lost 0; bases outside the gene matches: 7. Per germline, CDR1 SEHNR and CDR2 FQNEAQ (reference sequence). This CDR3 is built from 16 residues. CDR3 amino acids: CASSSTSGGSSYEQYF. The CDR3 region has the DNA TGTGCCAGCAGCTCGACTAGCGGCGGGAGCTCCTACGAGCAGTACTTC.

The chain couples TRBV5-4 to TRBJ2-3; 8 bases line up with TRBD2. CDR1 is SGHNT, CDR2 YYREEE, per germline (reference sequence). The CDR3 length is 17 residues. The V segment lost 2 bases and the J segment 2 bases; nucleotides outside the gene matches: 10. As DNA, the CDR3 is TGTGCCAGCAGCTTTCGGCTAGCGGGCCTATACACAGATACGCAGTATTTT. The encoded protein is CASSFRLAGLYTDTQYF.

This clone was observed a few times. The chain has TRBV30 and TRBJ2-7; tentatively, D is TRBD1 (6 bases). Trimming left V 0 bases short and J 6 bases short, with 18 bases between. The CDR3 spans 15 residues. Germline lookup yields CDR1 GTSNPN and CDR2 SVGIG (reference sequence). CDR3 amino acids: CAWSVRAGAYGEQYF. The CDR3 DNA follows: TGTGCCTGGAGTGTACGGGCAGGGGCTTATGGCGAGCAGTACTTC. Together with reference TRBV30 and TRBJ2-7, the CDR3 gives the full variable domain: SQTIHQWPATLVQPVGSPLSLECTVEGTSNPNLYWYRQAAGRGLQLLFYSVGIGQISSEVPQNLSASRPQDRQFILSSKKLLLSDSGFYLCAWSVRAGAYGEQYFGPGTRLTVT.

The chain employs TRBV18 and TRBJ2-4; D is ambiguous. V lost 2 bases, J lost 3 bases, and 14 bases lay in between. The CDR3 length is 16 residues. CDR1 KGHSH and CDR2 LQKENI come from the germline V gene. The CDR3 DNA follows: TGTGCCAGCTCACCAAGTCCCGGAAAAATCAAAAACATTCAGTACTTC. It translates to CASSPSPGKIKNIQYF.

This clone was detected a few times. The gene calls are TRBV2 and TRBJ2-5; 9 positions agree with TRBD2. The CDR3 length is 14 residues. Trimming took 4 bases from V and 5 from J; bases not matched to a gene: 5. Looked up from germline, CDR1 is SNHLY and CDR2 is FYNNEI. Here the CDR3 DNA reads TGTGCCAGCAGTGCCGGGACTAGCAGCGAGACCCAGTACTTC. This encodes CASSAGTSSETQYF.